This TCR beta chain comes out of a study of siplizumab effects on memory and regulatory T cells. General study results and limits: Sequences below about 10^-5 frequency were poorly captured, limiting mapping of alloreactive clones. Neither a naive nor a memory phenotype was assignable to roughly 75-97% of proliferating CD4+ or CD8+ clones.

J lost 4 bases, V lost 5 bases, and 4 bases had no gene match. The CDR3 has 14 amino acids. Looked up from germline, CDR1 is LNHDA and CDR2 is SQIVND (reference sequence). A remark on this clone: What it binds is unknown.

The assay was immunoSEQ multiplex PCR, and TCRdb's table has in-frame clones only and misses some. Of 70,000 or so clones in the sample, over 70% were seen once. The source is a human donor in good health. The genes are TRBV19 and TRBJ2-1, with TRBD1 identical over 8 bases. The sequenced sample consisted of Tregs sorted from blood. The CDR3 DNA is TGTGCCAGTAGTGGGACAGGTCCTTACAATGAGCAGTTCTTC. Protein product: CASSGTGPYNEQFF.